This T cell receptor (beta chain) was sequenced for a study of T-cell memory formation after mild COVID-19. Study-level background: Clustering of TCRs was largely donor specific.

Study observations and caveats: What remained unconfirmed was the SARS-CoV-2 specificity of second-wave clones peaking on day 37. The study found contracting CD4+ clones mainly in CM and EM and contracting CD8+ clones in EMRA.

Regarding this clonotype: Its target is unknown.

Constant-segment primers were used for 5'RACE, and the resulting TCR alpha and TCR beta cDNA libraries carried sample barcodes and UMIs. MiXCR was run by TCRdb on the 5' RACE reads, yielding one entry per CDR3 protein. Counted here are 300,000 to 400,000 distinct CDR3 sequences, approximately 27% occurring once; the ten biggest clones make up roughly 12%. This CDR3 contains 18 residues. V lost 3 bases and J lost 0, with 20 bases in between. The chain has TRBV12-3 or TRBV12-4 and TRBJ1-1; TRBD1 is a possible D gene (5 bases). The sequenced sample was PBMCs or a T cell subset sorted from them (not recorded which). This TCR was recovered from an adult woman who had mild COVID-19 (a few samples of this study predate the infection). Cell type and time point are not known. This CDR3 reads CASSLGRQGLYMNTEAFF. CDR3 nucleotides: TGTGCCAGCAGTTTGGGGCGGCAGGGTCTCTATATGAACACTGAAGCTTTCTTT.